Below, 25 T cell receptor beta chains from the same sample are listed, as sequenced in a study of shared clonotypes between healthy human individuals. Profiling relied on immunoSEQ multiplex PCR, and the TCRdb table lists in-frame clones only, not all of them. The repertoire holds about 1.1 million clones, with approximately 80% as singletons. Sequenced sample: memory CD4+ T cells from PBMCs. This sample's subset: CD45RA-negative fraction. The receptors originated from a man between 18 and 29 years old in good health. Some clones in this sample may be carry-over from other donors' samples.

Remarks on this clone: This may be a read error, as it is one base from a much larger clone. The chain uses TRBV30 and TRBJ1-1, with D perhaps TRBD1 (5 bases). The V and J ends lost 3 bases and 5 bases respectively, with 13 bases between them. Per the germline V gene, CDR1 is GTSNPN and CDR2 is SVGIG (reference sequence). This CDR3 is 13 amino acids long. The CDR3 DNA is TGTGCCTGGAGGGGACTGGGGGGGACTGAAGCTTTCTTT. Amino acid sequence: CAWRGLGGTEAFF.

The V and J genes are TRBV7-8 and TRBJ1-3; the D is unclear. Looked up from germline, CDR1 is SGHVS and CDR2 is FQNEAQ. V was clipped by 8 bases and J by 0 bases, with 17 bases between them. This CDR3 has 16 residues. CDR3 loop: CASVGRRETSGNTIYF. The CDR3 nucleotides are TGTGCCAGCGTGGGGAGGCGGGAAACCTCTGGAAACACCATATATTTT.

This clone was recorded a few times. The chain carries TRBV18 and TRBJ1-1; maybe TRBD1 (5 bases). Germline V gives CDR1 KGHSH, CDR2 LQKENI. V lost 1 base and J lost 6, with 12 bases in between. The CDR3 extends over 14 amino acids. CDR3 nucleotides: TGTGCCAGCTCACCACTCCAGGGCGCGGCTGAAGCTTTCTTT. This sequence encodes CASSPLQGAAEAFF.

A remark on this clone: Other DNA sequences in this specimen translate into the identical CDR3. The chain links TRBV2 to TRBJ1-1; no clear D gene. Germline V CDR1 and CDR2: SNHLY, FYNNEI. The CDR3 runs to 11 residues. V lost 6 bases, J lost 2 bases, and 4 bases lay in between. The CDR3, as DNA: TGTGCCAGCAGGCGTAACACTGAAGCTTTCTTT. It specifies CASRRNTEAFF. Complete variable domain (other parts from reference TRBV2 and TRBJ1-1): EPEVTQTPSHQVTQMGQEVILRCVPISNHLYFYWYRQILGQKVEFLVSFYNNEISEKSEIFDDQFSVERPDGSNFTLKIRSTKLEDSAMYFCASRRNTEAFFGQGTRLTVV.

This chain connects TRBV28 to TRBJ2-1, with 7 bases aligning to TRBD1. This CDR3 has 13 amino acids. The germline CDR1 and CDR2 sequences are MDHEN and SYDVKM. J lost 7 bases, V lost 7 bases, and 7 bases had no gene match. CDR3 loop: CASKGAGRNEQFF. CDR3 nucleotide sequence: TGTGCCAGCAAGGGGGCCGGTAGGAATGAGCAGTTCTTC.

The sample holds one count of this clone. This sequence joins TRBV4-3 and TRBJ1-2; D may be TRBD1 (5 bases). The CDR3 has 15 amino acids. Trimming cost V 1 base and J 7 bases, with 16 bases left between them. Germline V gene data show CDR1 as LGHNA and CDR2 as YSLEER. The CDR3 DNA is TGCGCCAGCAGCCAAGTGTTGGGGGGGGACCCTGGCTACACCTTC. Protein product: CASSQVLGGDPGYTF.

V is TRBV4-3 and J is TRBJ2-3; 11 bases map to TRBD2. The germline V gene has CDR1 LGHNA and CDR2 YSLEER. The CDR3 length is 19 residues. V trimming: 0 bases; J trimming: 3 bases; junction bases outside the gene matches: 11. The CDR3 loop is CASSQDRSSGRSRTDTQYF. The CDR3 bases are TGCGCCAGCAGCCAAGATCGGTCTAGCGGGAGGAGTAGGACAGATACGCAGTATTTT.

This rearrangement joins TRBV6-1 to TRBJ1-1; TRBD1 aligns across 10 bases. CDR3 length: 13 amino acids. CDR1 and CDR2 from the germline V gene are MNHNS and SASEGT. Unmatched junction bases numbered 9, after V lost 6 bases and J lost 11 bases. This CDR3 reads CASSRQGAAGAFF. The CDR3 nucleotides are TGTGCCAGCAGCCGACAGGGGGCGGCCGGGGCTTTCTTT.

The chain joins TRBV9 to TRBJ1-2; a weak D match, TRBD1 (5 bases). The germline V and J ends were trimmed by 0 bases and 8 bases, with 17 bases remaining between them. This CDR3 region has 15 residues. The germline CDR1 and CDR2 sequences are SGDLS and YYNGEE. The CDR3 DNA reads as TGTGCCAGCAGCGTAGGTGGGGGGTCTACTATGGGCTACACCTTC. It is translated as CASSVGGGSTMGYTF.

CDR3 loop: CASSPEAGGPTDTQYF. The CDR3 coding sequence is TGTGCCAGCAGCCCCGAAGCGGGAGGGCCCACAGATACGCAGTATTTT. The rearrangement uses TRBV4-2 and TRBJ2-3; 10 nucleotides match TRBD2. Germline lookup yields CDR1 LGHNA and CDR2 YNFKEQ. Losses at the gene ends were 4 bases for V and 2 bases for J; bases not matched to a gene: 6. The CDR3 runs 16 residues.

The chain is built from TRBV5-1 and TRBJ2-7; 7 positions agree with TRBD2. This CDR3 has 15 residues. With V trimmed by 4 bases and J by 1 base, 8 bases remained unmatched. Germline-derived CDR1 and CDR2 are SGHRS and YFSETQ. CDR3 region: CASSERGGRSYEQYF. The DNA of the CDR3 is TGCGCCAGCAGCGAGAGGGGCGGGAGATCCTACGAGCAGTACTTC. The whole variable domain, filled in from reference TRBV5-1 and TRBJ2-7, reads KAGVTQTPRYLIKTRGQQVTLSCSPISGHRSVSWYQQTPGQGLQFLFEYFSETQRNKGNFPGRFSGRQFSNSRSEMNVSTLELGDSALYLCASSERGGRSYEQYFGPGTRLTVT.

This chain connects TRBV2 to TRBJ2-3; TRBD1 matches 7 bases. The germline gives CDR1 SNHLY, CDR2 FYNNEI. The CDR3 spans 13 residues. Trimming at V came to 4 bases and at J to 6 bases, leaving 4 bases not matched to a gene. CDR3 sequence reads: CASSAQGVDTQYF. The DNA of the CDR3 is TGTGCCAGCAGTGCTCAGGGGGTGGATACGCAGTATTTT. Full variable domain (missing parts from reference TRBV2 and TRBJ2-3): EPEVTQTPSHQVTQMGQEVILRCVPISNHLYFYWYRQILGQKVEFLVSFYNNEISEKSEIFDDQFSVERPDGSNFTLKIRSTKLEDSAMYFCASSAQGVDTQYFGPGTRLTVL.

The CDR3: CASSSGGEVQPQHF. CDR3 nucleotides: TGTGCCAGCAGTTCAGGGGGCGAGGTTCAGCCCCAGCATTTT. The chain recombines TRBV6-6 with TRBJ1-5, with TRBD1 matching 8 bases. The CDR3 runs to 14 residues. V shed 4 bases, J shed 6 bases, and the junction held 5 bases outside the gene matches. Germline CDR1 and CDR2: MNHNY and SVGAGI (reference sequence).

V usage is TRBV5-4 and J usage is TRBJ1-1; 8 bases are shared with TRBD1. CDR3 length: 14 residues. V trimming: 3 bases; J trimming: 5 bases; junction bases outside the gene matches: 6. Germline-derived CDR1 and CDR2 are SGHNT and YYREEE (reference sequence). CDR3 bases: TGTGCCAGCAGCTCCGACAGGGGTTTGACTGAAGCTTTCTTT. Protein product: CASSSDRGLTEAFF.

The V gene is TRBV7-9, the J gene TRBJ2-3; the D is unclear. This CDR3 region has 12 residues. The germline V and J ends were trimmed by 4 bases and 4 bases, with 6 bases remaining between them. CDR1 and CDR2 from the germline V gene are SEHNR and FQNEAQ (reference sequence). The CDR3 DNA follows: TGTGCCAGCAGCTCCGTCTCAGATACGCAGTATTTT. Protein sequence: CASSSVSDTQYF.

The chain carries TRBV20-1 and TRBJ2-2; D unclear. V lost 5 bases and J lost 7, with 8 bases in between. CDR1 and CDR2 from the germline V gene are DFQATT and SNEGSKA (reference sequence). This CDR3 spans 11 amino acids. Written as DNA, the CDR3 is TGCAGTGCTTACCGAAACGGGGAGCTGTTTTTT. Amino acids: CSAYRNGELFF.

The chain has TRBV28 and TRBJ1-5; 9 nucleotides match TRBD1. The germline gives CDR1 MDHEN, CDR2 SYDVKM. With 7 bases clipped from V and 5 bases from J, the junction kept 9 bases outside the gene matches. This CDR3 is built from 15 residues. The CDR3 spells CASKPSGQGYQPQHF. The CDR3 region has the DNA TGTGCCAGCAAACCTTCCGGACAGGGGTATCAGCCCCAGCATTTT.

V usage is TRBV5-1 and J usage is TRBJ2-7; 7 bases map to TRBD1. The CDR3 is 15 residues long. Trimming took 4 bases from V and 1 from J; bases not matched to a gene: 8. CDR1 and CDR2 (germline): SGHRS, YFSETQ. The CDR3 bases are TGCGCCAGCAGCCAAGAAAGGGGGCCGTCCTACGAGCAGTACTTC. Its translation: CASSQERGPSYEQYF.

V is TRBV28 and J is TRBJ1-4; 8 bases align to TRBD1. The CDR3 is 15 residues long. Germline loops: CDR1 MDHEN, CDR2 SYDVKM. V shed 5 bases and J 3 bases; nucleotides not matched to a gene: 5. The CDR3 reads CASSVQQGANEKLFF. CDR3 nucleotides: TGTGCCAGCAGTGTACAACAGGGGGCTAATGAAAAACTGTTTTTT.

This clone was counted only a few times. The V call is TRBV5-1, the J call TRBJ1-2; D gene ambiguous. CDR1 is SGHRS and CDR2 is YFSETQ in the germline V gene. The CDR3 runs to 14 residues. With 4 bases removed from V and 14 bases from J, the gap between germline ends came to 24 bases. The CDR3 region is CASSRNTDGEIGTF. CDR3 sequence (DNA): TGCGCCAGCAGCCGAAATACGGACGGGGAGATTGGGACCTTC.

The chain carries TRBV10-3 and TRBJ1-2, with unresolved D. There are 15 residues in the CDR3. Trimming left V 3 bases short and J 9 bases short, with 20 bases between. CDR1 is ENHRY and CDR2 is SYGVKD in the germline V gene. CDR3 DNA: TGTGCCATCAGTGATATGGGGATGGGGAAGGAAAGCTACACCTTC. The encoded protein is CAISDMGMGKESYTF.

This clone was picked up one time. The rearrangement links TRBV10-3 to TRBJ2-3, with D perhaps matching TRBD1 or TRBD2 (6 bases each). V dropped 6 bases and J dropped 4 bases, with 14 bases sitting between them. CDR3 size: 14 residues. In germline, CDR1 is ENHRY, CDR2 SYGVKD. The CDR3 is CAIRQGLPADTQYF. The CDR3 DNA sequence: TGTGCCATCAGACAGGGACTGCCCGCAGATACGCAGTATTTT.

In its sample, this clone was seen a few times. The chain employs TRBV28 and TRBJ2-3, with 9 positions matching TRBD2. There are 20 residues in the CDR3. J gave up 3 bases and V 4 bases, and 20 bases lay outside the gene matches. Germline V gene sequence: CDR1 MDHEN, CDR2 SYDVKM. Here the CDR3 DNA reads TGTGCCAGCAGTTGGAATAGCGGGAGAGGGGGGGATGGCCAGACAGATACGCAGTATTTT. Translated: CASSWNSGRGGDGQTDTQYF.

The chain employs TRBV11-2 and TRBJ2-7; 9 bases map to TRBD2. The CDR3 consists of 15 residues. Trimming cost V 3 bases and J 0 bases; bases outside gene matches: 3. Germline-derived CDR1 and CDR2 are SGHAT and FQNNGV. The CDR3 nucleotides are TGTGCCAGCAGCTTGGCGGGAGGGCACTCCTACGAGCAGTACTTC. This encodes CASSLAGGHSYEQYF.

This chain's CDR3 is CASSGRGTGGEQYF. The CDR3 bases are TGTGCCAGCAGTGGCAGGGGTACCGGGGGCGAGCAGTACTTC. V and J are TRBV6-6 and TRBJ2-7; D possibly uses TRBD1 or TRBD2 (6 bases each). V lost 5 bases, J lost 6 bases, and 17 bases lay in between. This CDR3 has 14 amino acids. Looked up from germline, CDR1 is MNHNY and CDR2 is SVGAGI (reference sequence).